Presented here are 27 T cell receptor beta chains from one specimen sequenced in a study of CD4 T cells in relation to SARS-CoV-2 and coronaviruses. The method was immunoSEQ multiplex PCR; TCRdb's version includes in-frame clones alone and lacks a portion of them. The sample records roughly 68,000 clones, more than 85% being singletons. CD4+ T cells from unexposed donors were obtained before the COVID-19 pandemic (2011-2018). Sequencing used naive CD4+ T cells from PBMCs. The subset here: naive CD4+ T cells isolated by negative enrichment. The receptor set was obtained from a human donor in good health.

The chain joins TRBV10-3 to TRBJ2-3; tentative D call: TRBD1 (6 bases). CDR3 size: 14 residues. Per germline, CDR1 ENHRY and CDR2 SYGVKD. Between the trimmed V and J ends, which lost 6 bases and 1 base, there was a span of 11 bases. CDR3 sequence (DNA): TGTGCCATCAGCCAGGGGCGCGGCACAGATACGCAGTATTTT. As protein: CAISQGRGTDTQYF.

The gene calls are TRBV2 and TRBJ1-5; 9 bases align to TRBD1. Unmatched junction bases numbered 3, after V lost 8 bases and J lost 7 bases. Germline-derived CDR1 and CDR2 are SNHLY and FYNNEI. The CDR3 is 12 residues long. In nucleotides, the CDR3 is TGTGCCAGCGGGGACAGGGACCAGCCCCAGCATTTT. Translated: CASGDRDQPQHF.

In the case of this clone: The junction and the germline gene differ at one end; a read error may be behind it. The chain combines TRBV5-4 with TRBJ2-3; the D gene is possibly TRBD2 (5 bases). Germline lookup yields CDR1 SGHNT and CDR2 YYREEE (reference sequence). The CDR3 has 13 amino acids. The CDR3 is CASSFFAGDPGRF. The CDR3 DNA reads as TGTGCCAGCAGCTTCTTCGCGGGCGATCCTGGTCGGTTT.

The chain joins TRBV6-5 to TRBJ2-7, with D possibly TRBD1 on 5 matching bases. Germline V gene sequence: CDR1 MNHEY, CDR2 SVGAGI. The CDR3 is 15 residues long. V dropped 1 base and J dropped 2 bases, with 12 bases sitting between them. The CDR3: CASSYYGAATYEQYF. CDR3 DNA sequence: TGTGCCAGCAGTTACTATGGGGCAGCTACCTACGAGCAGTACTTC.

The gene calls are TRBV6-1 and TRBJ1-4, with D possibly matching TRBD1 (5 bases). The V and J ends lost 2 bases and 8 bases respectively, with 9 bases between them. This CDR3 is built from 13 residues. Germline V gene sequence: CDR1 MNHNS, CDR2 SASEGT. This chain's CDR3 is CASSEIREEKLFF. CDR3 sequence (DNA): TGTGCCAGCAGTGAAATCAGGGAAGAAAAACTGTTTTTT.

The chain has TRBV5-6 and TRBJ1-2; no clear D gene. V lost 5 bases, J lost 0 bases, and 8 bases lay in between. CDR3 length equals 13 residues. The germline V gene has CDR1 SGHDT and CDR2 YYEEEE. CDR3 loop: CASSLTSNYGYTF. CDR3 nucleotides: TGTGCCAGCAGTTTGACCTCTAACTATGGCTACACCTTC.

The chain recombines TRBV5-1 with TRBJ1-6; D is unclear. The V gene lost 5 bases and the J gene lost 8 bases, with 17 bases spanning the gap. The CDR3 is 15 amino acids. Germline CDR1 and CDR2: SGHRS and YFSETQ. The CDR3 bases are TGCGCCAGCAGTGCGTCCGGGGTTTTCGATTCACCCCTCCACTTT. Amino acids: CASSASGVFDSPLHF. The variable domain in full, with the rest retrieved from reference TRBV5-1 and TRBJ1-6, is KAGVTQTPRYLIKTRGQQVTLSCSPISGHRSVSWYQQTPGQGLQFLFEYFSETQRNKGNFPGRFSGRQFSNSRSEMNVSTLELGDSALYLCASSASGVFDSPLHFGNGTRLTVT.

The chain employs TRBV5-1 and TRBJ2-2; weak D call: TRBD2 (6 bases). Germline V gene sequence: CDR1 SGHRS, CDR2 YFSETQ. CDR3 length: 14 amino acids. V lost 0 bases and J lost 7, with 10 bases in between. CDR3 in DNA: TGCGCCAGCAGCTTGGGACTAGTGTTCGGGGAGCTGTTTTTT. This sequence encodes CASSLGLVFGELFF.

The chain recombines TRBV29-1 with TRBJ1-1; D call uncertain. Per germline, CDR1 SQVTM and CDR2 ANQGSEA. V was clipped by 0 bases and J by 5 bases, with 7 bases between them. The CDR3 runs 12 residues. Here the CDR3 reads CSVEDGWTEAFF. In DNA form, the CDR3 reads TGCAGCGTTGAAGATGGGTGGACTGAAGCTTTCTTT.

J is TRBJ1-1 and V is TRBV10-3; TRBD1 matches at 9 bases. The CDR3 loop spans 14 amino acids. After removal of 10 bases from V and 2 bases from J, the junction contained 8 bases not matched to a gene. The germline V gene has CDR1 ENHRY and CDR2 SYGVKD. The CDR3 DNA sequence: TGTGCCACCAAAGACAGGGGGGGTAACACTGAAGCTTTCTTT. This sequence encodes CATKDRGGNTEAFF.

This sequence joins TRBV30 and TRBJ1-2, with D maybe TRBD1 (6 bases). Germline-derived CDR1 and CDR2 are GTSNPN and SVGIG (reference sequence). Trimming took off 4 bases at V and 5 bases at J, with 17 bases between the two ends. CDR3 length: 14 residues. This chain's CDR3 is CAWTRTGTGYGYTF. The CDR3 DNA reads TGTGCCTGGACCAGAACAGGGACGGGTTATGGCTACACCTTC.

The gene calls are TRBV18 and TRBJ1-5; possible D gene TRBD1, 6 bases. The germline V and J ends were trimmed by 2 bases and 0 bases, with 11 bases remaining between them. Per germline, CDR1 KGHSH and CDR2 LQKENI. The CDR3 sequence is 16 residues long. CDR3 sequence: CASSPTSGDSNQPQHF. The DNA for the CDR3 is TGTGCCAGCTCACCAACTTCAGGGGATAGCAATCAGCCCCAGCATTTT.

This chain uses TRBV11-3 with TRBJ2-1; 9 nucleotides agree with TRBD2. CDR3 length: 19 amino acids. Germline assignment: CDR1 SGHNT and CDR2 YENEEA. Germline trimming cut 0 bases from V and 2 bases from J; bases unmatched to any gene: 11. The CDR3 here is CASSLESASGNLPYNEQFF. The CDR3 bases are TGTGCCAGCAGCTTAGAATCTGCTAGCGGGAACCTACCCTACAATGAGCAGTTCTTC.

The V call is TRBV3-1 (or the pseudogene TRBV3-2), the J call TRBJ2-5; 13 bases align to TRBD2. The CDR3 has 17 residues. CDR1 and CDR2 from the germline V gene are LGHDT and YNNKEL (reference sequence). V lost 4 bases to trimming and J lost 6 bases; unmatched junction nucleotides: 11. Here the CDR3 DNA reads TGTGCCAGCAGCCCCTATTTACTAGCGGGAGGGCCAAAGACCCAGTACTTC. This encodes CASSPYLLAGGPKTQYF.

J is TRBJ1-3 and V is TRBV10-3; the match to TRBD1 covers 9 bases. The V and J ends lost 6 bases and 8 bases, in that order; junction bases with no gene match: 17. The CDR3 has 17 residues. Germline CDR1 reads ENHRY; CDR2 reads SYGVKD. The CDR3 DNA reads TGTGCCATCAGCCAACGGGTGAGGACAGGGGCAGGATACACCATATATTTT. Amino acid sequence: CAISQRVRTGAGYTIYF.

This chain links TRBV10-3 with TRBJ2-7; unclear D gene. The germline V gene has CDR1 ENHRY and CDR2 SYGVKD. The CDR3 has 11 residues. Trimming took 4 bases from V and 1 from J, leaving 2 bases between them. This CDR3 is CAISGSYEQYF. CDR3 coding DNA: TGTGCCATCAGTGGATCCTACGAGCAGTACTTC.

The rearrangement uses TRBV27 and TRBJ1-5; D gene unclear. This CDR3 comprises 14 residues. V was trimmed by 3 bases and J by 0 bases, leaving 6 bases between them. Germline V gives CDR1 MNHEY, CDR2 SMNVEV (reference sequence). The CDR3 here is CASSFGNSNQPQHF. CDR3 DNA sequence: TGTGCCAGCAGTTTCGGGAATAGCAATCAGCCCCAGCATTTT.

The chain uses TRBV10-3 and TRBJ1-2; TRBD1 matches at 7 bases. CDR3 size: 11 residues. The trim removed 8 bases at V and 7 bases at J, leaving 4 bases unmatched. Germline CDR1 and CDR2: ENHRY and SYGVKD. This CDR3 reads CAIGTGVGYTF. CDR3 sequence (DNA): TGTGCCATCGGAACAGGGGTTGGCTACACCTTC.

This clone was picked up one time. V is TRBV6-5 and J is TRBJ1-1; 7 nucleotides align to TRBD1. Germline trimming cut 6 bases from V and 5 bases from J; bases unmatched to any gene: 12. The CDR3 has 15 residues. Germline V gene lookup returns CDR1 MNHEY and CDR2 SVGAGI. The CDR3 sequence is CASRRGGGVRTEAFF. DNA for the CDR3: TGTGCCAGCAGGAGAGGGGGCGGTGTGAGAACTGAAGCTTTCTTT.

The V and J genes are TRBV18 and TRBJ2-2; D unclear. The V end was cut by 4 bases, the J end by 6 bases, with 9 bases between. The V gene's germline CDR1 is KGHSH and CDR2 LQKENI. This CDR3 has 13 residues. The CDR3 is CASSLDLAGELFF. The CDR3 region has the DNA TGTGCCAGCTCACTTGACCTTGCCGGGGAGCTGTTTTTT.

The gene calls are TRBV5-4 and TRBJ2-1, with D perhaps TRBD1 (5 bases). Germline lookup yields CDR1 SGHNT and CDR2 YYREEE (reference sequence). The CDR3 is 15 amino acids. The V and J ends lost 4 bases and 1 base respectively, with 12 bases between them. DNA of the CDR3: TGTGCCAGCAGCCCGGTGCAGGGATCCTACAATGAGCAGTTCTTC. It translates to CASSPVQGSYNEQFF.

V gene TRBV9 combines with J gene TRBJ2-7; D not certain. Trimming pared 0 bases from V and 2 bases from J, leaving 12 bases between. The CDR3 is made up of 15 amino acids. CDR1 is SGDLS, CDR2 YYNGEE, per germline. CDR3 DNA sequence: TGTGCCAGCAGCGTAGACCACAGTCCCACCTACGAGCAGTACTTC. This translates into CASSVDHSPTYEQYF.

The chain is built from TRBV5-1 and TRBJ2-7; 7 nucleotides match TRBD1. The V and J ends lost 2 bases and 1 base, in that order; junction bases with no gene match: 3. Germline CDR1 and CDR2: SGHRS and YFSETQ. The CDR3 covers 14 residues. CDR3 protein: CASSLVTGSYEQYF. The CDR3 DNA follows: TGCGCCAGCAGCTTAGTGACAGGGTCCTACGAGCAGTACTTC.

The V and J genes are TRBV5-4 and TRBJ1-6; the match to TRBD1 covers 9 bases. Germline V CDR1 and CDR2: SGHNT, YYREEE (reference sequence). The CDR3 runs 15 residues. The J segment lost 12 bases and the V segment lost 3 bases, leaving 10 bases of the junction unmatched. CDR3 DNA sequence: TGTGCCAGCAGCTCTACCGGGACAGGGTCGGGACCCCTCCACTTT. Amino acid sequence: CASSSTGTGSGPLHF.

A single count supports this clone. V gene TRBV24-1 combines with J gene TRBJ2-1, with D perhaps matching TRBD2 (6 bases). Germline loops: CDR1 KGHDR, CDR2 SFDVKD. The CDR3 consists of 13 residues. The V end was cut by 8 bases, the J end by 7 bases, with 14 bases between. CDR3: CATNDGGVNEQFF. CDR3 in DNA: TGTGCCACCAACGATGGAGGGGTAAATGAGCAGTTCTTC.

The rearrangement joins TRBV6-1 to TRBJ2-3, with 7 bases lining up with TRBD1. Germline V gives CDR1 MNHNS, CDR2 SASEGT. The junction had 7 bases not matched to a gene; V was cut back by 7 bases and J by 0 bases. This CDR3 region has 15 residues. CDR3: CASIDRQGSTDTQYF. The CDR3 region has the DNA TGTGCCAGCATCGACCGACAGGGTAGCACAGATACGCAGTATTTT.

The chain recombines TRBV28 with TRBJ2-7; D could derive from TRBD1 or TRBD2 (5 bases each). The CDR3 runs to 14 residues. CDR1 MDHEN and CDR2 SYDVKM come from the germline V gene. The germline V and J ends were trimmed by 7 bases and 3 bases, with 16 bases remaining between them. Written as DNA, the CDR3 is TGTGCCAGCACTCCCGGGACGGGCAGCTACGAGCAGTACTTC. Its translation: CASTPGTGSYEQYF. The full variable domain, with the rest looked up from reference TRBV28 and TRBJ2-7, is DVKVTQSSRYLVKRTGEKVFLECVQDMDHENMFWYRQDPGLGLRLIYFSYDVKMKEKGDIPEGYSVSREKKERFSLILESASTNQTSMYLCASTPGTGSYEQYFGPGTRLTVT.